The 8 T cell receptor beta chains below all came from one sample that was sequenced in a study of PD-1 blockade in classical Hodgkin lymphoma. Profiled with immunoSEQ multiplex PCR; TCRdb holds only in-frame clones, not every one. The profile shows around 91,000 clones, roughly four fifths of them singletons. Each patient experienced a relapse that followed autologous stem cell transplantation, and brentuximab vedotin exposure varied. Sequenced material: peripheral blood mononuclear cells (PBMCs), taken before the second cycle of nivolumab. Every receptor here comes from a human donor with classical Hodgkin lymphoma.

The chain recombines TRBV25-1 with TRBJ2-3; tentatively, D is TRBD2 (6 bases). V lost 1 base to trimming and J lost 2 bases, with 10 bases between them. Germline CDR1 is MGHDK and CDR2 is SYGVNS. This CDR3 is 15 amino acids long. CDR3 nucleotides: TGTGCCAGCAGTGAATTTGGGACTTTCACAGATACGCAGTATTTT. The encoded protein is CASSEFGTFTDTQYF.

The rearrangement links TRBV7-3 to TRBJ1-2; D unresolved. Germline V lookup: CDR1 SGHTA, CDR2 FQGTGA. CDR3 size: 15 residues. V gave up 5 bases and J gave up 1 base, with 14 bases separating them. DNA of the CDR3: TGTGCCAGCAGCCCGACCCCGACGGATAACTATGGCTACACCTTC. It codes for CASSPTPTDNYGYTF.

The V and J genes are TRBV28 and TRBJ2-5, with D unclear. The CDR3 has 13 residues. V was trimmed by 5 bases and J by 2 bases, leaving 9 bases between them. Germline loops: CDR1 MDHEN, CDR2 SYDVKM. The CDR3 region is CASSTGSQETQYF. The CDR3 bases are TGTGCCAGCAGTACCGGGTCACAAGAGACCCAGTACTTC.

The chain combines TRBV9 with TRBJ2-7, with TRBD2 matching over 8 bases. This CDR3 is 16 amino acids long. The V gene end was trimmed by 0 bases and the J gene end by 2 bases; junction bases not matched to a gene: 7. Germline loops: CDR1 SGDLS, CDR2 YYNGEE. CDR3 nucleotide sequence: TGTGCCAGCAGCGTAGGTGATAGCGGGGCAACCTACGAGCAGTACTTC. This gives the protein CASSVGDSGATYEQYF.

This chain connects TRBV5-6 to TRBJ2-2, with D tentatively TRBD2 (6 bases). The CDR3 contains 14 residues. V shed 1 base and J shed 5 bases, with 9 bases lying between them. Germline V gives CDR1 SGHDT, CDR2 YYEEEE. The CDR3 region is CASSLYGGTGELFF. CDR3 bases: TGTGCCAGCAGCTTGTACGGGGGTACCGGGGAGCTGTTTTTT.

The CDR3 here is CASSTTAGGVNTGELFF. DNA for the CDR3: TGTGCCAGCAGCACCACGGCAGGGGGCGTAAACACCGGGGAGCTGTTTTTT. V usage is TRBV2 and J usage is TRBJ2-2; 8 bases are a match to TRBD1. J lost 2 bases, V lost 6 bases, and 11 bases had no gene match. CDR3 length equals 17 residues. Germline values: CDR1 SNHLY, CDR2 FYNNEI.

V gene TRBV2 combines with J gene TRBJ1-5; maybe TRBD1 (6 bases). With 10 bases removed from V and 0 bases from J, the gap between germline ends came to 16 bases. CDR1 is SNHLY, CDR2 FYNNEI, per germline. The CDR3 consists of 15 residues. CDR3 loop: CATRKDRYSNQPQHF. The CDR3 nucleotides are TGTGCCACCAGGAAAGACAGGTATAGCAATCAGCCCCAGCATTTT. Combining the CDR3 with reference TRBV2 and TRBJ1-5 gives the whole variable domain EPEVTQTPSHQVTQMGQEVILRCVPISNHLYFYWYRQILGQKVEFLVSFYNNEISEKSEIFDDQFSVERPDGSNFTLKIRSTKLEDSAMYFCATRKDRYSNQPQHFGDGTRLSIL.

V usage is TRBV14 and J usage is TRBJ2-7; 9 positions agree with TRBD1. This CDR3 is built from 13 residues. J gave up 4 bases and V 8 bases, and 6 bases lay outside the gene matches. Germline loops: CDR1 SGHDN, CDR2 FVKESK. CDR3 in DNA: TGTGCCAGCTGTGACAGGGGGTTGTACGAGCAGTACTTC. It specifies CASCDRGLYEQYF.